Below, 21 T cell receptor beta chains from the same sample are listed, as sequenced in a study of T cells in women clearing cervical HPV infection. Assay used: immunoSEQ multiplex PCR; TCRdb lists only in-frame clones, some missing. The table counts nearly 20,000 clones; 3.2% lies in the top ten. The specimen sequenced was blood buffy coat. These receptors all come from a woman between 18 and 70 years old with a cervical HPV16 infection that either progressed to CIN3+ or cleared (not recorded which).

Details on this clone: The DNA ends 3 residues before the CDR3 does, and the rest of the CDR3 is filled in from the germline J gene. The chain uses TRBV30 and TRBJ2-7; TRBD1 agrees at 10 bases. This CDR3 is 15 amino acids long. J gave up 4 bases and V 2 bases, and 8 bases lay outside the gene matches. CDR1 and CDR2 from the germline V gene are GTSNPN and SVGIG (reference sequence). The sequenced part of the CDR3 DNA is TGTGCCTGGAGTTCTCTCCGGGACAGGGGTTACGAG. Translation gives CAWSSLRDRGYE. The full CDR3 sequence reads CAWSSLRDRGYEQYF.

As for this clone: The read halts 3 residues ahead of the CDR3 end, with the missing end drawn from the germline J gene. The chain employs TRBV5-1 and TRBJ2-1; D is unresolved. V shed 4 bases and J shed 3 bases, with 5 bases lying between them. The V gene's germline CDR1 is SGHRS and CDR2 YFSETQ. The CDR3 contains 12 residues. Incomplete CDR3 DNA: TGCGCCAGCAGCCAGGACTACAATGAG. Its translation is CASSQDYNE. The complete CDR3 sequence is CASSQDYNEQFF.

CDR3 DNA (partial): TGTGCCAGCAGCCCAGACAGGGACACTGAA. This gives the protein CASSPDRDTE. The full CDR3 protein reads CASSPDRDTEAFF. J is TRBJ1-1 and V is TRBV5-4; 7 nucleotides agree with TRBD1. From the germline J gene comes the end of the CDR3, since the read stops 3 residues before it. V was clipped by 4 bases and J by 3 bases; unmatched bases: 3. This CDR3 has 13 residues. Germline assignment: CDR1 SGHNT and CDR2 YYREEE (reference sequence).

A note on this clone: The CDR3 is cut off 3 residues early in the read; its end comes from the germline J gene. The V call is TRBV7-3, the J call TRBJ2-3; 7 positions match TRBD1. CDR3 length: 15 amino acids. Germline V CDR1 and CDR2: SGHTA, FQGTGA. After removal of 5 bases from V and 0 bases from J, the junction contained 5 bases not matched to a gene. The CDR3 sequence: CASSPTGQSTDTQYF. The CDR3 DNA, read in part, is TGTGCCAGCAGCCCCACGGGACAGAGCACAGATACG.

The CDR3 reads CSARDLGGVGRETQYF. Incomplete CDR3 DNA: TGCAGTGCTAGAGATTTGGGGGGGGTGGGTCGGGAGACC. The J gene is TRBJ2-5, the V gene TRBV20-1, with 7 bases matching TRBD2. The missing CDR3 end, 3 residues past where the read stops, is filled in from the germline J gene. From germline, CDR1 is DFQATT and CDR2 SNEGSKA (reference sequence). V was pared by 0 bases and J by 5 bases, with 12 bases of the junction left unmatched. This CDR3 has 16 amino acids.

Concerning this clone: The read ends 3 residues early relative to the CDR3; the germline J gene fills the gap. The chain recombines TRBV12-3 or TRBV12-4 with TRBJ2-5; 9 bases agree with TRBD2. V lost 4 bases and J lost 4; bases outside the gene matches: 10. CDR3 length: 16 residues. Partial CDR3 DNA: TGTGCCAGCAGTTCCCCCCGCGGGGGGGTCTCAGAGACC. Translated: CASSSPRGGVSET. In full, the CDR3 is CASSSPRGGVSETQYF.

A note on this clone: The read terminates 3 residues before the CDR3 end, so the remaining end is supplied by the germline J gene. The genes are TRBV2 and TRBJ1-2; no firm D call. The CDR3 spans 15 residues. V lost 6 bases to trimming and J lost 3 bases, with 17 bases between them. Germline assignment: CDR1 SNHLY and CDR2 FYNNEI. The CDR3 is CASRDSPTSDYGYTF. The part of the CDR3 DNA that was read is TGTGCCAGCAGGGACTCCCCAACGTCCGACTATGGC.

As concerns this clone: The CDR3 end lies 3 residues beyond the end of the read and is filled in from the germline J gene. This chain joins TRBV7-9 and TRBJ2-7; D is uncertain. The CDR3 covers 12 residues. CDR1 SEHNR and CDR2 FQNEAQ come from the germline V gene (reference sequence). The germline V and J ends were trimmed by 8 bases and 3 bases, with 11 bases remaining between them. The DNA read from the CDR3 is TGTGCCAGCGGCCGAGTCAACTACGAG. This encodes CASGRVNYE. The CDR3 reads in full as CASGRVNYEQYF.

CDR3 sequence: CASRRDSSNNEQFF. The CDR3 DNA, read in part, is TGTGCCAGCAGACGGGACTCATCAAACAATGAG. This chain joins TRBV6-2 or TRBV6-3 and TRBJ2-1, with D perhaps TRBD2 (6 bases). From the germline J gene comes the end of the CDR3, since the read stops 3 residues before it. V lost 6 bases, J lost 5 bases, and 14 bases lay in between. Germline V gives CDR1 MNHEY, CDR2 SVGEGT. The CDR3 consists of 14 residues.

As to this clone: The missing CDR3 end, 3 residues past where the read stops, is filled in from the germline J gene. V and J are TRBV5-1 and TRBJ1-2, with D possibly TRBD1 on 5 matching bases. Germline values: CDR1 SGHRS, CDR2 YFSETQ. This CDR3 contains 14 residues. Trimming left V 2 bases short and J 4 bases short, with 12 bases between. The CDR3 here is CASSLSSGIYGYTF. The CDR3 DNA, read in part, is TGCGCCAGCAGCTTAAGTTCAGGGATCTATGGC. Filled out from reference TRBV5-1 and TRBJ1-2, the complete variable domain reads KAGVTQTPRYLIKTRGQQVTLSCSPISGHRSVSWYQQTPGQGLQFLFEYFSETQRNKGNFPGRFSGRQFSNSRSEMNVSTLELGDSALYLCASSLSSGIYGYTFGSGTRLTVV.

The sequenced CDR3 bases are TGCAGTGCTAACGCCCCAACGGGGGGCACAGATACG. Its protein product is CSANAPTGGTDT. The full CDR3 protein reads CSANAPTGGTDTQYF. V is TRBV20-1 and J is TRBJ2-3, with a weak D call TRBD2 (6 bases). With the read ending 3 residues before the CDR3 end, the germline J gene is used to fill in that end. The V end was cut by 4 bases, the J end by 1 base, with 15 bases between. There are 15 residues in the CDR3. The germline V gene encodes CDR1 DFQATT and CDR2 SNEGSKA (reference sequence).

A note on this clone: Read sequence stops 3 residues before the CDR3 end, and the germline J gene provides the missing end. The rearrangement uses TRBV6-4 and TRBJ1-6, with 8 bases aligning to TRBD1. Germline CDR1 reads MRHNA; CDR2 reads SNTAGT. CDR3 size: 15 residues. The V and J ends lost 9 bases and 3 bases, in that order; junction bases with no gene match: 7. The CDR3 sequence is CAREQGADYNSPLHF. The part of the CDR3 DNA that was read is TGTGCCAGAGAGCAGGGGGCGGACTATAATTCACCC.

A note on this clone: The CDR3 end lies 3 residues beyond the end of the read and is filled in from the germline J gene. V usage is TRBV20-1 and J usage is TRBJ2-5; TRBD2 matches 7 bases. Losses at the gene ends were 5 bases for V and 1 base for J; bases not matched to a gene: 7. CDR1 is DFQATT and CDR2 is SNEGSKA in the germline V gene (reference sequence). The CDR3 is 14 residues long. CDR3 protein: CSAVRAGAQETQYF. CDR3 DNA (partial): TGCAGTGCTGTTCGGGCGGGAGCCCAAGAGACC.

On this clone itself: The CDR3 is cut off 3 residues early in the read; its end comes from the germline J gene. The chain uses TRBV6-2 or TRBV6-3 and TRBJ2-7, with D tentatively TRBD2 (6 bases). Trimming took off 6 bases at V and 4 bases at J, with 19 bases between the two ends. Germline lookup yields CDR1 MNHEY and CDR2 SVGEGT. The CDR3 loop spans 15 amino acids. The CDR3 loop is CASSPPGTQIYEQYF. The CDR3 DNA, read in part, is TGTGCCAGCAGCCCGCCCGGGACTCAAATATACGAG.

As for this clone: The CDR3 extends 3 residues past the end of the read, so its final part is completed from the germline J gene. The rearrangement uses TRBV30 and TRBJ1-2; the D is unclear. With 4 bases removed from V and 2 bases from J, the gap between germline ends came to 8 bases. The CDR3 loop spans 12 amino acids. Germline CDR1 reads GTSNPN; CDR2 reads SVGIG (reference sequence). The CDR3: CAWTGPNYGYTF. CDR3 DNA (partial): TGTGCCTGGACAGGCCCCAACTATGGC.

CDR3 loop: CASSADRGYTEAFF. CDR3 DNA (partial): TGCGCCAGCAGTGCAGACAGGGGATATACTGAA. V is TRBV10-1 and J is TRBJ1-1; TRBD1 matches 8 bases. The CDR3 end is not reached by the read, which stops 3 residues before it; the germline J gene fills it in. Germline assignment: CDR1 WNHNN and CDR2 SYGVQD (reference sequence). V was pared by 4 bases and J by 5 bases, with 6 bases of the junction left unmatched. The CDR3 is 14 amino acids.

With regard to this clone: The CDR3 goes on 3 residues after the read ends, and that part is filled in from the germline J gene. The rearrangement links TRBV29-1 to TRBJ2-5; D is perhaps TRBD1 (6 bases). The CDR3 sequence is 12 residues long. From germline, CDR1 is SQVTM and CDR2 ANQGSEA. V gave up 4 bases and J gave up 5 bases, with 11 bases separating them. CDR3 DNA (partial): TGCAGCGTTGCCAGGGGTACGGAGACC. It codes for CSVARGTET. The CDR3 in full is CSVARGTETQYF.

Regarding this clone: The germline gene is not matched at one end of the junction; a read error may be the cause. CDR3 DNA (partial): TGTGCCAGCACCTTAAGGACAGTGAACTATGGC. It translates to CASTLRTVNYG. The full CDR3 protein reads CASTLRTVNYGYTF. This chain links TRBV7-9 with TRBJ1-2, with D perhaps TRBD1 (6 bases). The read halts 3 residues ahead of the CDR3 end, with the missing end drawn from the germline J gene. This CDR3 spans 14 amino acids. In germline, CDR1 is SEHNR, CDR2 FQNEAQ (reference sequence).

As for this clone: The read finishes 3 residues shy of the CDR3 end, and the germline J gene is used to complete it. The chain recombines TRBV7-9 with TRBJ2-1; 8 positions match TRBD2. V lost 4 bases, J lost 1 base, and 3 bases stayed unmatched. Per the germline V gene, CDR1 is SEHNR and CDR2 is FQNEAQ (reference sequence). There are 15 residues in the CDR3. Incomplete CDR3 DNA: TGTGCCAGCAGCTCAACTAGCGGATCCTACAATGAG. Translating it yields CASSSTSGSYNE. The whole CDR3 protein reads CASSSTSGSYNEQFF.

Turning to this clone: The read stops 3 residues short of the end of the CDR3; the missing end is completed from the germline J gene. The V gene is TRBV18, the J gene TRBJ2-7, with a possible D match to TRBD1 (6 bases). The CDR3 covers 14 residues. Germline loops: CDR1 KGHSH, CDR2 LQKENI. Deletions cut 4 bases from V and 5 bases from J, with 15 bases between. CDR3 DNA (partial): TGTGCCAGCTCACTGAACAGGGAAGTAAACGAG. Protein: CASSLNREVNE. The CDR3 in full is CASSLNREVNEQYF.

Worth noting for this clone: The CDR3 extends 3 residues past the end of the read, so its final part is completed from the germline J gene. V is TRBV7-9 and J is TRBJ2-3, with D unclear. The CDR3 runs to 14 residues. V was pared by 3 bases and J by 5 bases, with 12 bases between. In germline, CDR1 is SEHNR, CDR2 FQNEAQ (reference sequence). The CDR3 loop reads CASSFDGLIDTQYF. CDR3 bases read: TGTGCCAGCAGCTTCGACGGGTTGATAGATACG.